The T cell receptor (beta chain) described here comes from a study of OX40 agonist ivuxolimab in advanced cancers. Overall study: Patients were roughly 87% male with ages roughly 20 to 85, mean around 61.

On cycle 4 day 1 and cycle 7 day 1, as well as at baseline, blood was sampled. This clone was detected once. What it binds is unknown. Study-wide results and caveats: Circulating CD4+ and CD8+ T cells showed clonal expansion by week 6 at 0.1 to 3.0 mg/kg. Those patients achieving a partial response at 0.1-3.0 mg/kg showed among the lowest clonal expansion.

Sequencing used immunoSEQ multiplex PCR; TCRdb keeps in-frame clones, though not all of them. The data hold tens of thousands of clones, with approximately 81% observed a single time. Germline loops: CDR1 SEHNR, CDR2 FQNEAQ (reference sequence). V lost 5 bases and J 7 bases, leaving 12 bases between the germline ends. The CDR3 sequence is 12 residues long. This material consisted of CD4+ or CD8+ T cells sorted from blood, taken in a trial of the OX40 agonist ivuxolimab. V is TRBV7-9 and J is TRBJ2-7; D call uncertain. This TCR was recovered from an adult with an advanced solid tumor such as melanoma, head and neck, liver or kidney cancer. This chain's CDR3 is CASSINLGEQYF. The CDR3 DNA reads TGTGCCAGCAGCATAAATCTGGGAGAGCAGTACTTC.